This record looks at one T cell receptor (beta chain) sequence and its context. Its target is unknown. The data belong to a study of T cells after yellow fever vaccination. Study-level results: Although most clonotypes did not, a small share appeared in both CD4 and CD8 compartments. Booster sampling recovered most clones from primary vaccination (around 96% CD4, approximately 88% CD8). Although the secondary response was weaker, it peaked faster, at day 5 versus 15.

V was cut by 8 bases and J by 8 bases, with 12 bases left in between. The V gene's germline CDR1 is MGHRA and CDR2 YSYEKL. This CDR3 contains 12 residues. TCRdb re-called the 5' RACE reads with MiXCR, one entry per CDR3 protein. The table includes hundreds of thousands of distinct CDR3 sequences, over 15% detected once. The chain couples TRBV4-1 to TRBJ1-4, with D hard to call. This material consisted of PBMCs, taken before the yellow fever booster vaccination. This TCR was recovered from a man aged 18 to 35 who received the YFV17D yellow fever vaccine. The CDR3, as DNA: TGCGCCAGCTCCCCAAAGGGCGAAAAACTGTTTTTT. Its translation: CASSPKGEKLFF.